A single T cell receptor beta chain is shown here with its context. Its target is unknown. TCRdb keeps only in-frame clones here, not all; method: immunoSEQ multiplex PCR. The sample carries 70,000 or so clones, about 90% recorded once. This entry belongs to a study of OX40 agonist ivuxolimab in advanced cancers. Whole-study context: Anti-PD-1, anti-PD-L1 or anti-CTLA-4 therapy given earlier was allowed, and roughly 38% had some. Partial responses occurred in Three dose-escalation patients, one with hepatocellular carcinoma and two with cutaneous melanoma. Notes on the study in general: With doses of 0.1-3.0 mg/kg, partial responders showed among the lowest clonal expansion. The investigators did not determine what antigen specificity the expanded peripheral T cells had.

This CDR3 comprises 14 residues. The V gene lost 5 bases and the J gene lost 4 bases, with 13 bases spanning the gap. Germline CDR1 reads MNHEY; CDR2 reads SVGAGI. The starting material was CD4+ or CD8+ T cells sorted from blood, obtained in a trial of the OX40 agonist ivuxolimab. The chain recombines TRBV6-5 with TRBJ2-3; tentatively, D is TRBD1 or TRBD2 (5 bases each). This TCR derives from an adult with an advanced solid tumor such as melanoma, head and neck, liver or kidney cancer. The CDR3 coding sequence is TGTGCCAGCAGTCCAGGGAGTTTCCCAGATACGCAGTATTTT. Translation: CASSPGSFPDTQYF.